The source of this T cell receptor (beta chain) is a study of cytomegalovirus exposure and HLA in healthy donors. Study-level findings and limits: Clusters of TCRs from the first cohort tended to co-occur in the roughly 120 validation repertoires (as a later analysis found). Specificity of a few CMV-associated chains for CMV antigens was verified in vitro.

TCRdb's table, derived via immunoSEQ multiplex PCR, lists solely in-frame clones and lacks some. The sample carries some 160,000 clones, approximately 90% recorded once. The ends were cut back, 1 base at V and 0 bases at J, with 13 bases in the middle. The CDR3 is 18 amino acids. For this clone: Its antigen is unidentified.

The TCR originated in a man younger than 35 in good health and CMV-seronegative. The sample was PBMCs. This chain uses TRBV23-1 with TRBJ1-6, with D tentatively TRBD1 (5 bases). TRBV23-1 is sorted into the ORF group, with uncertain function. CDR3 region: CASSQFSTGSSYNSPLHF. In DNA, the CDR3 is TGCGCCAGCAGTCAATTTTCAACAGGAAGCTCCTATAATTCACCCCTCCACTTT.